What follows are 11 T cell receptor beta chains derived from one specimen sequenced in a study of early T cells in non-severe SARS-CoV-2 infection. MiXCR was run by TCRdb on the 5' RACE reads, yielding one entry per CDR3 protein. The top ten hold 5.9% of the sample, which has 69,000 or so distinct CDR3 sequences, 8.5% to 10% seen once. Sequencing was done on a sample of whole blood. Source of these receptors: an adult who was a healthcare worker with PCR-confirmed SARS-CoV-2 infection or an uninfected control (not recorded which).

This clonotype was counted between two and nine times. The CDR3 region is CASVGSTEAFF. CDR3 DNA sequence: TGTGCCAGCGTAGGGTCCACTGAAGCTTTCTTT. This chain links TRBV7-8 with TRBJ1-1; D call uncertain. The CDR3 runs to 11 residues. Germline V gives CDR1 SGHVS, CDR2 FQNEAQ. With 8 bases removed from V and 4 bases from J, the gap between germline ends came to 8 bases.

The chain combines TRBV6-1 with TRBJ2-3; 10 nucleotides agree with TRBD2. The CDR3 length is 16 residues. J was trimmed by 1 base and V by 5 bases; bases with no gene match: 6. The germline gives CDR1 MNHNS, CDR2 SASEGT. The CDR3 DNA is TGTGCCAGCAGTATAGCGGGGGGCCGTGGCACAGATACGCAGTATTTT. Amino acid sequence: CASSIAGGRGTDTQYF.

CDR3 in DNA: TGTGCCAGCTCATATATCGGGAGCAATCAGCCCCAGCATTTT. Amino acids: CASSYIGSNQPQHF. The chain joins TRBV18 to TRBJ1-5; D is unresolved. CDR1 and CDR2 (germline): KGHSH, LQKENI. V lost 5 bases, J lost 1 base, and 9 bases lay in between. This CDR3 contains 14 residues.

The table lists this clonotype with many counts. The chain couples TRBV12-3 or TRBV12-4 to TRBJ2-5; 14 nucleotides agree with TRBD2. J was trimmed by 7 bases and V by 7 bases; bases with no gene match: 8. The CDR3 sequence is 15 residues long. The CDR3 spells CASNQGLAGAGTQYF. The DNA of the CDR3 is TGTGCCAGCAACCAGGGACTAGCGGGAGCGGGGACCCAGTACTTC.

This clonotype occurred a few times. The chain combines TRBV5-1 with TRBJ1-4; 11 bases match TRBD1. The CDR3 extends over 15 amino acids. Germline V gene data show CDR1 as SGHRS and CDR2 as YFSETQ. The trim removed 2 bases at V and 7 bases at J, leaving 4 bases unmatched. The chain's CDR3 is CASSFRTGGVEKLFF. The CDR3 DNA reads TGCGCCAGCAGCTTCCGGACAGGGGGCGTTGAAAAACTGTTTTTT.

This clonotype showed up just a few times. The chain carries TRBV6-6 and TRBJ1-5; 9 bases align to TRBD1. Trimming at V came to 2 bases and at J to 3 bases, leaving 11 bases not matched to a gene. Germline V gene lookup returns CDR1 MNHNY and CDR2 SVGAGI (reference sequence). The CDR3 runs 18 residues. CDR3 loop: CASSYSDNGQGTNQPQHF. The CDR3 DNA reads TGTGCCAGCAGTTACAGTGATAACGGACAGGGGACCAATCAGCCCCAGCATTTT.

This clonotype was found a few times. J is TRBJ2-3 and V is TRBV20-1; 7 nucleotides line up with TRBD1. The germline CDR1 and CDR2 sequences are DFQATT and SNEGSKA (reference sequence). The CDR3 consists of 14 residues. V trimming: 1 base; J trimming: 0 bases; junction bases outside the gene matches: 1. CDR3 in amino acids: CSARGDSSTDTQYF. The CDR3 DNA is TGCAGTGCTAGAGGGGACAGTAGCACAGATACGCAGTATTTT.

This clonotype was observed at least ten times. This sequence joins TRBV7-2 and TRBJ2-6, with D hard to call. Trimming stripped 3 bases from V and 0 bases from J, with 6 bases between. Germline assignment: CDR1 SGHTA and CDR2 FQGNSA. The CDR3 is 15 residues long. CDR3 region: CASSFYGSGANVLTF. The CDR3 nucleotides are TGTGCCAGCAGCTTTTACGGCTCTGGGGCCAACGTCCTGACTTTC. The full variable domain, completed using reference TRBV7-2 and TRBJ2-6, is GAGVSQSPSNKVTEKGKDVELRCDPISGHTALYWYRQSLGQGLEFLIYFQGNSAPDKSGLPSDRFSAERTGGSVSTLTIQRTQQEDSAVYLCASSFYGSGANVLTFGAGSRLTVL.

This clonotype was counted many times. The rearrangement links TRBV2 to TRBJ2-1; 7 bases agree with TRBD2. In germline, CDR1 is SNHLY, CDR2 FYNNEI. This CDR3 is 12 amino acids long. J lost 9 bases, V lost 6 bases, and 5 bases had no gene match. CDR3 region: CASSNRGVEQFF. The CDR3 bases are TGTGCCAGCAGCAATCGGGGGGTTGAGCAGTTCTTC.

This clonotype has just a few counts. V gene TRBV5-1 combines with J gene TRBJ1-1; D possibly corresponds to TRBD1 (5 bases). The CDR3 totals 17 residues. V lost 3 bases, J lost 2 bases, and 20 bases lay in between. Germline-derived CDR1 and CDR2 are SGHRS and YFSETQ. CDR3 loop: CASSSYREIGANTEAFF. CDR3 DNA sequence: TGCGCCAGCAGCTCTTACCGGGAGATTGGGGCCAACACTGAAGCTTTCTTT.

In its sample, this clonotype was seen a few times. At one boundary the junction diverges from the germline segment, which might be a read error. The chain combines TRBV5-1 with TRBJ2-1; no clear D gene. CDR1 and CDR2 (germline): SGHRS, YFSETQ. This CDR3 is built from 12 residues. CDR3 nucleotide sequence: TGCGCCAGCAGCTTGAATCCCGGTGAGCGGTTCTTC. This codes for CASSLNPGERFF.